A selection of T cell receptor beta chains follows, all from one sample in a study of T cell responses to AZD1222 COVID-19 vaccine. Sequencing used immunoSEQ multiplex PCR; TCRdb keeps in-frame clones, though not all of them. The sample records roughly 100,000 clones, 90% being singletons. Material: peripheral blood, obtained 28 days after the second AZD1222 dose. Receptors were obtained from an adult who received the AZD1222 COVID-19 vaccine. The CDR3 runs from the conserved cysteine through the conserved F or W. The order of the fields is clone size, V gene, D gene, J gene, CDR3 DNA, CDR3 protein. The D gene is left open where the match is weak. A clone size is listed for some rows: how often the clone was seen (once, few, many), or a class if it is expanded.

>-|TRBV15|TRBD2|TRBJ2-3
TGTGCCACCAGCAGAACCCTAGCGGGGGGGATCACAGATACGCAGTATTTT
CATSRTLAGGITDTQYF
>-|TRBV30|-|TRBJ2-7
TGTGCCTCCTCGAAGGGACCCTACGAGCAGTACTTC
CASSKGPYEQYF
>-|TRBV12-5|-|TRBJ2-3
TGTGCTAGTGGTTCGTTGCTTAAGAGCACAGATACGCAGTATTTT
CASGSLLKSTDTQYF
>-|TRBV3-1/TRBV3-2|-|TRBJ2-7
TGTGCCAGCAGCCAAGATCACAGGGCCTACGAGCAGTACTTC
CASSQDHRAYEQYF
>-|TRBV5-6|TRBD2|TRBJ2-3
TGTGCCAGCAGCTTGTCGGGGGGAGGAGATACGCAGTATTTT
CASSLSGGGDTQYF
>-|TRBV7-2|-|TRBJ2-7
TGTGCCAGCAGCTTTTCAGGCGGGGCAGCCTACGAGCAGTACTTC
CASSFSGGAAYEQYF
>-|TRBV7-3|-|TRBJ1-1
TGTGCCAGCAGCTCAAACAGGAGGGGCGCAGGGAACACTGAAGCTTTCTTT
CASSSNRRGAGNTEAFF
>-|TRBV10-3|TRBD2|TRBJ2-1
TGTGCCATCAACCCGGGGCTGTTAGTAGCGGGGGGCCGCAATGAGCAGTTCTTC
CAINPGLLVAGGRNEQFF
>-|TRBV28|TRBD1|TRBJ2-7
TGTGCCAGCAGTTCGATGACAGGGGGCTCCTACGAGCAGTACTTC
CASSSMTGGSYEQYF
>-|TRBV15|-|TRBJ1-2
TGTGCCACCAGCTCCAAAGATAGACTGCGCTACACCTTC
CATSSKDRLRYTF
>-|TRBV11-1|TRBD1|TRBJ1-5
TGTGCCAGCCAAGGACAGGGGGGCTGCCTGGATCAGCCCCAGCATTTT
CASQGQGGCLDQPQHF
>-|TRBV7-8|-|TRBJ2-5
TGTGCCAGCAGCTTAGCACGGGACGCCCGGGTGAAGACCCAGTACTTC
CASSLARDARVKTQYF
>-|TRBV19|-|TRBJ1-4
TGTGCCAGTAGTTATATCGGGGGCCGTAATGAAAAACTGTTTTTT
CASSYIGGRNEKLFF
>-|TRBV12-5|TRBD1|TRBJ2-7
TGTGCTAGTGGATCCGACAGGGTATACGAGCAGTACTTC
CASGSDRVYEQYF
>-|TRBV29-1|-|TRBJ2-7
TGCAGCGTCGCTGACTACGAGCAGTACTTC
CSVADYEQYF
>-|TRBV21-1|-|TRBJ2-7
TGTGCCAGCAGCCTCAGGGGTAGGAGAGAGCAGTACTTC
CASSLRGRREQYF
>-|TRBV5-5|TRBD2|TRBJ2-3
TGTGCCAGCAGCTACTACGCTAGCGGGGGTGGGGCAGATACGCAGTATTTT
CASSYYASGGGADTQYF
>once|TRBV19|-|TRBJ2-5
TGTGCCAGTAGTTTGGACGGAGGGATGTGGAAAGAGACCCAGTACTTC
CASSLDGGMWKETQYF
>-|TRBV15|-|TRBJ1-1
TGTGCCACCAGCAGGTCCACTGAAGCTTTCTTT
CATSRSTEAFF
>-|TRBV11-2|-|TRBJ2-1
TGTGCCAGCAGCTCCCCGTCGGGGGCGGCCTTGAATGAGCAGTTCTTC
CASSSPSGAALNEQFF
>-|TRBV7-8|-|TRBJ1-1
TGTGCCAGCAGCGTAGGGCAGGGGCCCGTTGAGTCTTTCTTT
CASSVGQGPVESFF
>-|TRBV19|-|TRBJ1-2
TGTGCCAGTAGTAAACACCGGACCGCCCCCTATGGCTACACCTTC
CASSKHRTAPYGYTF
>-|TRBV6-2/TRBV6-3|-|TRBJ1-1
TGTGCCAGCAGTTACGGGGGGCCGGGTGAAGCTTTCTTT
CASSYGGPGEAFF
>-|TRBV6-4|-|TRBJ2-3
TGTGCCAGCAGTGACTCAGGACAGAACACAGATACGCAGTATTTT
CASSDSGQNTDTQYF
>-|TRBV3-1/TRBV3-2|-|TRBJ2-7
TGTGCCAGCAGCCCACAACACGTCTACGAGCAGTACTTC
CASSPQHVYEQYF
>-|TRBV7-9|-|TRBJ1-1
TGTGCCAGCAGCTTGTGGCAGAACACTGAAGCTTTCTTT
CASSLWQNTEAFF
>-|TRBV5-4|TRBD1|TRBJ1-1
TGTGCCAGCAGCTTGGATATGGGACAGGTTTTGAACACTGAAGCTTTCTTT
CASSLDMGQVLNTEAFF
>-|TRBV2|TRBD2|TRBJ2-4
TGTGCCAGCGGGGGGGACAAAAACATTCAGTACTTC
CASGGDKNIQYF
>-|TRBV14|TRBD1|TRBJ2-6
TGTGCCAGCAGTCCAAGAGACAGGGCTGGGGCCAACGTCCTGACTTTC
CASSPRDRAGANVLTF
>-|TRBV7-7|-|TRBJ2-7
TGTGCTAGCAGCGCATTACAGGGCTACGAGCAGTACTTC
CASSALQGYEQYF
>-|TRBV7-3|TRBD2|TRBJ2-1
TGTGCCAGCAGCTTAGCAGCCGACGGGGGGGCCGATGAGCAGTTCTTC
CASSLAADGGADEQFF
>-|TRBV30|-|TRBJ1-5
TGTGCCTGGGCGTATAGCAATCAGCCCCAGCATTTT
CAWAYSNQPQHF
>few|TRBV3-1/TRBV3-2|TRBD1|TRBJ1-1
TGTGCCAGCAGCCAGGACAGGGGGCGGAACACTGAAGCTTTCTTT
CASSQDRGRNTEAFF
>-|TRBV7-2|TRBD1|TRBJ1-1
TGTGCCAGCAGCTTAGGTCGGACAGGGGGGATCGCTATGAACACTGAAGCTTTCTTT
CASSLGRTGGIAMNTEAFF
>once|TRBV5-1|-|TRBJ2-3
TGCGCCAGCAGGTTCGGAGCCCTCCTAGTCACAGATACGCAGTATTTT
CASRFGALLVTDTQYF
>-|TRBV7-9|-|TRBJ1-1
TGTGCCAGCAGCTTCGATTACTCCACTGAAGCTTTCTTT
CASSFDYSTEAFF
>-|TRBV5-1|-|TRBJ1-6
TGCGCCAGCAGCGAAGAGGGGGTATATAATTCACCCCTCCACTTT
CASSEEGVYNSPLHF
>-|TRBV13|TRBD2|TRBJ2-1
TGTGCCAGCAGCTTCACTAGCGGGGGCTACAATGAGCAGTTCTTC
CASSFTSGGYNEQFF
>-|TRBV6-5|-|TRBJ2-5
TGTGCCAGCAGGCGACCAGGGAACCAAGAGACCCAGTACTTC
CASRRPGNQETQYF
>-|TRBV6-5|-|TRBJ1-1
TGTGCCACCGGGTCCCTCACTGAAGCTTTCTTT
CATGSLTEAFF
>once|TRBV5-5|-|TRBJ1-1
TGTGCCAGCAGCTTGTTACCAGGCTTGAACACTGAAGCTTTCTTT
CASSLLPGLNTEAFF
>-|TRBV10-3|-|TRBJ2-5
TGTGCCATCAGTGAGAGAGGGCCCCAAGAGACCCAGTACTTC
CAISERGPQETQYF
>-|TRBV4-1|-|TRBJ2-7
TGCGCCAGCAGCCCCCCGGGACACGGGGGACTCTACGAGCAGTACTTC
CASSPPGHGGLYEQYF
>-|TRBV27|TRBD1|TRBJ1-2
TGTGCCAGCAGTTCGCAGGGGGCAGGAGGCTACACCTTC
CASSSQGAGGYTF
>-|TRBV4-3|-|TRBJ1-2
TGCGCCAGCAGCCAAGATTATGGGGGGCGCTTTGGCTACACCTTC
CASSQDYGGRFGYTF
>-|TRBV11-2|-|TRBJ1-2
TGTGCCAGCAGCCCCGGAGGAGGCGGGGGCTACACCTTC
CASSPGGGGGYTF
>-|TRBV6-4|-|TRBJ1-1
TGTGCCAGCAGTGACTCGATAGAGAACACTGAAGCTTTCTTT
CASSDSIENTEAFF
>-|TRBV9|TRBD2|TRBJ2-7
TGTGCCAGCAGCTCCGGGACTAGCGGCTACGAGCAGTACTTC
CASSSGTSGYEQYF
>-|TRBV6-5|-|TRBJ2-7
TGTGCCAGCAGTTCTCGACAGGCTTTCTCCTACGAGCAGTACTTC
CASSSRQAFSYEQYF
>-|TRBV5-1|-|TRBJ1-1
TGCGCCAGCAGCCGTGGGCAAGGGGACACTGAAGCTTTCTTT
CASSRGQGDTEAFF
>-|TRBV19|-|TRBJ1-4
TGTGCCAGCTCAGACAGCTATAATGAAAAACTGTTTTTT
CASSDSYNEKLFF
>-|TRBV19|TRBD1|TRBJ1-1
TGTGCCAGTAGTATCCCGGACAGGGAAGAGGGTGTAGCTTTCTTT
CASSIPDREEGVAFF
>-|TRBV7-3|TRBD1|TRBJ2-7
TGTGCCAGCAGCTTAACTGGGACAGGGGTCTCCTACGAGCAGTACTTC
CASSLTGTGVSYEQYF